These 25 T cell receptor beta chains came from one sample sequenced in a study of control samples from healthy donors and cancer patients. Profiling relied on immunoSEQ multiplex PCR, and the TCRdb table lists in-frame clones only, not all of them. This sample has about 150,000 clones; roughly 94% occur once, and the top ten carry 14%. The sequenced sample consisted of PBMCs. The receptors originated from a man aged 55 to 70 with colorectal cancer.

The chain employs TRBV9 and TRBJ1-3; no reliable D call. Germline CDR1 reads SGDLS; CDR2 reads YYNGEE. The CDR3 sequence is 15 residues long. Trimming left V 0 bases short and J 0 bases short, with 7 bases between. The CDR3 nucleotides are TGTGCCAGCAGCGTAGGCGGCGGCTCTGGAAACACCATATATTTT. This translates into CASSVGGGSGNTIYF. Supplemented by reference TRBV9 and TRBJ1-3, the full variable domain reads DSGVTQTPKHLITATGQRVTLRCSPRSGDLSVYWYQQSLDQGLQFLIQYYNGEERAKGNILERFSAQQFPDLHSELNLSSLELGDSALYFCASSVGGGSGNTIYFGEGSWLTVV.

This clone was recorded only once. J is TRBJ1-2 and V is TRBV3-1 (or the pseudogene TRBV3-2); a weak D match, TRBD1 (5 bases). CDR1 is LGHDT, CDR2 YNNKEL, per germline (reference sequence). Trimming pared 2 bases from V and 5 bases from J, leaving 12 bases between. The CDR3 length is 14 residues. CDR3 sequence reads: CASSQSGTQYGYTF. CDR3 DNA: TGTGCCAGCAGCCAATCCGGGACTCAATATGGCTACACCTTC.

CDR3 residues: CASSPLGYSGANVLTF. CDR3 coding DNA: TGTGCCAGCTCACCCTTGGGGTACTCTGGGGCCAACGTCCTGACTTTC. The chain joins TRBV18 to TRBJ2-6; D unclear. Trimming took off 3 bases at V and 0 bases at J, with 9 bases between the two ends. This CDR3 is 16 amino acids long. Germline V gene sequence: CDR1 KGHSH, CDR2 LQKENI. The full variable domain, with the rest looked up from reference TRBV18 and TRBJ2-6, is NAGVMQNPRHLVRRRGQEARLRCSPMKGHSHVYWYRQLPEEGLKFMVYLQKENIIDESGMPKERFSAEFPKEGPSILRIQQVVRGDSAAYFCASSPLGYSGANVLTFGAGSRLTVL.

The chain combines TRBV11-2 with TRBJ2-7; 10 bases map to TRBD1. Per the germline V gene, CDR1 is SGHAT and CDR2 is FQNNGV. The CDR3 is 17 residues long. V lost 6 bases, J lost 1 base, and 12 bases stayed unmatched. The CDR3 region is CASSSDRGTRDSYEQYF. The CDR3 DNA is TGTGCCAGCAGTTCGGACAGGGGGACACGTGATTCCTACGAGCAGTACTTC.

This chain joins TRBV7-2 and TRBJ2-5, with 11 bases identical to TRBD1. The V and J ends lost 5 bases and 1 base, in that order; junction bases with no gene match: 6. The CDR3 has 16 residues. Germline CDR1 and CDR2: SGHTA and FQGNSA. The CDR3 DNA is TGTGCCAGCAGCACTCGGACAGGGGGCCTCCAAGAGACCCAGTACTTC. Amino acid sequence: CASSTRTGGLQETQYF.

The V and J genes are TRBV6-5 and TRBJ1-6; TRBD1 might be the D (6 bases). CDR1 is MNHEY and CDR2 is SVGAGI in the germline V gene. V shed 6 bases and J shed 10 bases, with 16 bases lying between them. The CDR3 extends over 14 amino acids. The CDR3 sequence is CASRRPPGDSPLHF. The CDR3 DNA follows: TGTGCCAGCAGACGACCTCCAGGGGACTCACCCCTCCACTTT.

This clone was seen just once. The same CDR3 also results from other DNA sequences found in this sample. V gene TRBV7-9 combines with J gene TRBJ1-2; the D gene is possibly TRBD1 (5 bases). CDR3 length equals 13 residues. V was trimmed by 1 base and J by 3 bases, leaving 6 bases between them. Germline-derived CDR1 and CDR2 are SEHNR and FQNEAQ (reference sequence). CDR3 region: CASSLVGDYGYTF. In nucleotides, the CDR3 is TGTGCCAGCAGCTTAGTAGGGGACTATGGCTACACCTTC. The whole variable domain, filled in from reference TRBV7-9 and TRBJ1-2, reads DTGVSQNPRHKITKRGQNVTFRCDPISEHNRLYWYRQTLGQGPEFLTYFQNEAQLEKSRLLSDRFSAERPKGSFSTLEIQRTEQGDSAMYLCASSLVGDYGYTFGSGTRLTVV.

The chain joins TRBV5-4 to TRBJ2-3; D tentatively fits TRBD1 or TRBD2 (5 bases each). The CDR3 is 15 residues long. V lost 6 bases, J lost 9 bases, and 23 bases lay in between. Germline V gene lookup returns CDR1 SGHNT and CDR2 YYREEE (reference sequence). This CDR3 is CASNGGDPAGATQYF. CDR3 sequence (DNA): TGTGCCAGCAATGGGGGAGACCCGGCCGGGGCAACGCAGTATTTT.

V is TRBV9 and J is TRBJ1-1, with unresolved D. Trimming cost V 0 bases and J 1 base, with 13 bases left between them. Germline CDR1 reads SGDLS; CDR2 reads YYNGEE. CDR3 size: 16 residues. This chain's CDR3 is CASSVEYARGNTEAFF. The CDR3 DNA follows: TGTGCCAGCAGCGTAGAATACGCCCGGGGGAACACTGAAGCTTTCTTT.

This chain links TRBV24-1 with TRBJ1-1; 7 nucleotides line up with TRBD1. The CDR3 is 13 residues long. The ends lost 8 bases at V and 1 base at J; junction bases unmatched: 3. CDR1 and CDR2 (germline): KGHDR, SFDVKD. CDR3 region: CATKGAGNTEAFF. The CDR3 DNA reads TGTGCCACCAAGGGGGCTGGGAACACTGAAGCTTTCTTT.

V and J are TRBV29-1 and TRBJ1-5, with D maybe TRBD1 (6 bases). V was cut by 6 bases and J by 4 bases, with 13 bases left in between. The germline V gene encodes CDR1 SQVTM and CDR2 ANQGSEA. CDR3 size: 13 residues. In nucleotides, the CDR3 is TGCAGCGTCTCGACAGGAGGGAATCAGCCCCAGCATTTT. Protein: CSVSTGGNQPQHF.

The V gene is TRBV30, the J gene TRBJ1-1, with 8 bases lining up with TRBD1. CDR1 is GTSNPN, CDR2 SVGIG, per germline (reference sequence). V shed 2 bases, J shed 6 bases, and the junction held 14 bases outside the gene matches. The CDR3 has 16 residues. The CDR3 sequence: CAWSKTGALSLPEAFF. The DNA for the CDR3 is TGTGCCTGGAGTAAGACAGGGGCCCTCTCCTTACCTGAAGCTTTCTTT.

This chain links TRBV3-1 (or the pseudogene TRBV3-2) with TRBJ1-6; tentatively, D is TRBD1 (5 bases). Trimming removed 3 bases at V and 7 bases at J, with 10 bases between. The germline V gene encodes CDR1 LGHDT and CDR2 YNNKEL (reference sequence). CDR3 length: 14 amino acids. The chain's CDR3 is CASSQTGTNSPLHF. CDR3 coding DNA: TGTGCCAGCAGCCAGACCGGGACCAATTCACCCCTCCACTTT.

The rearrangement uses TRBV5-1 and TRBJ2-5; D gene unclear. The V gene's germline CDR1 is SGHRS and CDR2 YFSETQ. The V end was cut by 4 bases, the J end by 4 bases, with 8 bases between. The CDR3 has 12 residues. Here the CDR3 reads CASSRVGETQYF. The DNA for the CDR3 is TGCGCCAGCAGCCGGGTGGGAGAGACCCAGTACTTC.

V is TRBV15 and J is TRBJ1-2; no clear D. CDR1 and CDR2 (germline): LNHNV, YYDKDF (reference sequence). V lost 5 bases to trimming and J lost 4 bases, with 17 bases between them. CDR3 length: 15 residues. For the CDR3, the DNA is TGTGCCACCAGCTCGGGTTATGAGCACATCTATGGCTACACCTTC. This codes for CATSSGYEHIYGYTF.

This sequence joins TRBV2 and TRBJ1-2; D is unresolved. The V end lost 2 bases, the J end lost 4 bases, and 14 bases lay between the germline ends. The CDR3 extends over 15 amino acids. The V gene's germline CDR1 is SNHLY and CDR2 FYNNEI. CDR3 sequence: CASSETGFESYGYTF. The CDR3 DNA reads TGTGCCAGCAGTGAAACTGGTTTCGAATCCTATGGCTACACCTTC.

The chain is built from TRBV27 and TRBJ2-2; a weak D match, TRBD1 (6 bases). This CDR3 contains 15 residues. The germline V gene encodes CDR1 MNHEY and CDR2 SMNVEV (reference sequence). Trimming shortened V by 6 bases and J by 1 base, and 12 bases separated the two germline ends. The CDR3 loop is CASRPPTGNTGELFF. The DNA for the CDR3 is TGTGCCAGCAGGCCTCCGACAGGGAACACCGGGGAGCTGTTTTTT.

For the CDR3, the DNA is TGTGCCAGCAGCGCGTACGCACTCGGGGGGGTGAAGACCCAGTACTTC. Protein sequence: CASSAYALGGVKTQYF. The chain links TRBV9 to TRBJ2-5; 8 bases align to TRBD2. Germline CDR1 is SGDLS and CDR2 is YYNGEE. Trimming removed 3 bases from V and 6 bases from J; junction bases left unmatched: 13. The CDR3 runs to 16 residues.

The rearrangement uses TRBV5-4 and TRBJ2-1; TRBD1 or TRBD2 may be the D gene (5 bases each). V gave up 4 bases and J gave up 4 bases, with 21 bases separating them. CDR1 is SGHNT, CDR2 YYREEE, per germline (reference sequence). The CDR3 consists of 17 residues. The CDR3 sequence is CASSPAGNGAWYNEQFF. In DNA, the CDR3 is TGTGCCAGCAGCCCGGCGGGTAACGGGGCCTGGTACAATGAGCAGTTCTTC.

This clone was seen just once. This CDR3 is CAISEWGPSDNQPQHF. DNA of the CDR3: TGTGCCATCAGTGAGTGGGGACCCTCCGACAATCAGCCCCAGCATTTT. V and J are TRBV10-3 and TRBJ1-5; D may be TRBD1 (5 bases). Germline V gene data show CDR1 as ENHRY and CDR2 as SYGVKD. V lost 1 base and J 3 bases, leaving 13 bases between the germline ends. This CDR3 has 16 residues.

The V and J genes are TRBV14 and TRBJ1-1; D might be TRBD1 (6 bases). Trimming took off 3 bases at V and 1 base at J, with 12 bases between the two ends. The CDR3 contains 15 residues. The V gene's germline CDR1 is SGHDN and CDR2 FVKESK. The CDR3 DNA follows: TGTGCCAGCAGCCAGCTCCGGGGGCCGAACACTGAAGCTTTCTTT. It encodes CASSQLRGPNTEAFF.

The chain joins TRBV11-1 to TRBJ1-1; 8 bases agree with TRBD1. With V trimmed by 6 bases and J by 4 bases, 10 bases remained unmatched. The CDR3 length is 15 residues. CDR1 and CDR2 from the germline V gene are SGHAT and FQDESV (reference sequence). For the CDR3, the DNA is TGTGCCAGCAGACAGGGGGGGGCCGGGGTCACTGAAGCTTTCTTT. Encoded protein: CASRQGGAGVTEAFF.

Here the CDR3 reads CASSSQGGLLMKKLFF. DNA of the CDR3: TGTGCCAGCAGCTCCCAGGGGGGCCTCCTAATGAAAAAACTGTTTTTT. The gene calls are TRBV11-2 and TRBJ1-4, with 7 bases matching TRBD1. Germline loops: CDR1 SGHAT, CDR2 FQNNGV. J lost 9 bases, V lost 4 bases, and 14 bases had no gene match. This CDR3 has 16 residues.

The chain uses TRBV12-3 or TRBV12-4 and TRBJ2-4, with 7 bases lining up with TRBD1. Losses at the gene ends were 3 bases for V and 7 bases for J; bases not matched to a gene: 3. The CDR3 length is 13 residues. CDR3: CASSFTGDNIQYF. Here the CDR3 DNA reads TGTGCCAGCAGTTTCACAGGGGATAACATTCAGTACTTC.

As concerns this clone: The same CDR3 also results from other DNA sequences found in this sample. The J gene is TRBJ2-3, the V gene TRBV11-2; unclear D gene. In germline, CDR1 is SGHAT, CDR2 FQNNGV. The CDR3 has 14 amino acids. V shed 0 bases and J shed 0 bases, with 4 bases lying between them. The chain's CDR3 is CASSLEGSTDTQYF. The CDR3 DNA reads as TGTGCCAGCAGCTTAGAAGGCAGCACAGATACGCAGTATTTT.